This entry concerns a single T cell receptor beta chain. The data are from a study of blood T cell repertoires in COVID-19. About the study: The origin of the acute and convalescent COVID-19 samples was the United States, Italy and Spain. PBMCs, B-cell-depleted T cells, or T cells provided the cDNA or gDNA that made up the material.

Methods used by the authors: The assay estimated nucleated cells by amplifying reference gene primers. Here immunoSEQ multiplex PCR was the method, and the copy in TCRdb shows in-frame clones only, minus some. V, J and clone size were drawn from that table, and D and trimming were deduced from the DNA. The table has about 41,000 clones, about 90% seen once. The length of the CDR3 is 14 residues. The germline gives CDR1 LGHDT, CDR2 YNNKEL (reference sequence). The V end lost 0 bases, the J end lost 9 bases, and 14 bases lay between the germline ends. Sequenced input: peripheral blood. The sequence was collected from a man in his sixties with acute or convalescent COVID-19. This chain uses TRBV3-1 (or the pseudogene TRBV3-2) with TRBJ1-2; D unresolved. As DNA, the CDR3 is TGTGCCAGCAGCCAAGATCTGATGGAGATAAGCTACACCTTC. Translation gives CASSQDLMEISYTF.